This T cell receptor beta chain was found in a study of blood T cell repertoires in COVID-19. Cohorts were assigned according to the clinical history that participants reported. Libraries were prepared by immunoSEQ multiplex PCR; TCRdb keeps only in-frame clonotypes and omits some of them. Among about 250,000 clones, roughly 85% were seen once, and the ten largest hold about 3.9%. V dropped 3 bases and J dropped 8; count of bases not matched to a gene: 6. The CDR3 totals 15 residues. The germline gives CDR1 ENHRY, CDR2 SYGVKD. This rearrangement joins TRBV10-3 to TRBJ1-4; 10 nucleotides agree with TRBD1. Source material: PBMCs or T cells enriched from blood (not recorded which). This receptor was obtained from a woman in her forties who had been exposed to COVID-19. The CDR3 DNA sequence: TGTGCCATCAGTGACGGGACAGGGGTTTTGGAAAAACTGTTTTTT. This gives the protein CAISDGTGVLEKLFF.